Shown below are 11 T cell receptor beta chains from a single sample sequenced in a study of control samples from healthy donors and cancer patients. The table came from immunoSEQ multiplex PCR; TCRdb's copy has only in-frame clones and leaves some out. The listing records about 200,000 clones. The sequencing sample was made of blood. Receptors were obtained from a woman in her 30s in good health.

On this clone: This same CDR3 is encoded by further DNA sequences in the sample. This rearrangement joins TRBV5-1 to TRBJ2-7; 7 nucleotides align to TRBD1. Germline V gives CDR1 SGHRS, CDR2 YFSETQ. This CDR3 region has 14 residues. V was pared by 3 bases and J by 3 bases, with 6 bases of the junction left unmatched. The CDR3 is CASSSRDRGYEQYF. The CDR3 region has the DNA TGCGCCAGCAGCTCCCGGGACAGAGGCTACGAGCAGTACTTC.

The chain joins TRBV10-3 to TRBJ2-1, with D possibly being TRBD2 (7 bases). Germline V gene sequence: CDR1 ENHRY, CDR2 SYGVKD. V shed 10 bases and J shed 0 bases, with 25 bases lying between them. There are 18 residues in the CDR3. CDR3 DNA: TGTGCCACCGGCGGTACGGGGGGCTCTGCGACCTCCTACAATGAGCAGTTCTTC. Encoded protein: CATGGTGGSATSYNEQFF.

The genes are TRBV4-3 and TRBJ1-1; possibly TRBD1 for D (5 bases). Germline V gene data show CDR1 as LGHNA and CDR2 as YSLEER. The CDR3 has 12 residues. V was trimmed by 1 base and J by 6 bases, leaving 6 bases between them. The CDR3, as DNA: TGCGCCAGCAGCCAAGGGGGGGCTGAAGCTTTCTTT. It translates to CASSQGGAEAFF.

J is TRBJ1-5 and V is TRBV6-5; D ambiguous. The CDR3 length is 15 residues. V lost 0 bases and J lost 4, with 10 bases in between. Germline values: CDR1 MNHEY, CDR2 SVGAGI. The CDR3 region has the DNA TGTGCCAGCAGTTACTCTGCGGTCCTAAATCAGCCCCAGCATTTT. This gives the protein CASSYSAVLNQPQHF.

The chain combines TRBV2 with TRBJ1-5, with 8 bases lining up with TRBD1. V lost 6 bases to trimming and J lost 4 bases; unmatched junction nucleotides: 23. Looked up from germline, CDR1 is SNHLY and CDR2 is FYNNEI. The CDR3 is made up of 20 amino acids. CDR3 coding DNA: TGTGCCAGCAGCCGGACAGGGATGTATGGAAGGGGGATTGGAAATCAGCCCCAGCATTTT. Translated: CASSRTGMYGRGIGNQPQHF.

V usage is TRBV19 and J usage is TRBJ2-1; 9 positions agree with TRBD2. CDR3 length: 16 amino acids. The germline gives CDR1 LNHDA, CDR2 SQIVND (reference sequence). The J segment lost 9 bases and the V segment lost 4 bases, leaving 13 bases of the junction unmatched. The CDR3 here is CASSRPQGAGGGEQFF. The CDR3 DNA follows: TGTGCCAGTAGTAGGCCCCAAGGAGCGGGGGGCGGTGAGCAGTTCTTC.

The J gene is TRBJ1-1, the V gene TRBV27; D is unclear. The CDR3 contains 11 residues. The V gene lost 6 bases and the J gene lost 5 bases, with 7 bases spanning the gap. Germline CDR1 and CDR2: MNHEY and SMNVEV (reference sequence). The DNA of the CDR3 is TGTGCCAGCAGGCGAGGGACTGAAGCTTTCTTT. Translated, it gives CASRRGTEAFF.

V is TRBV4-1 and J is TRBJ1-4; maybe TRBD1 (5 bases). Germline CDR1 and CDR2: MGHRA and YSYEKL. Trimming stripped 2 bases from V and 5 bases from J, with 15 bases between. CDR3 length: 16 residues. CDR3 region: CASSQTATAVNEKLFF. CDR3 DNA sequence: TGCGCCAGCAGCCAAACCGCGACAGCGGTGAATGAAAAACTGTTTTTT.

V usage is TRBV5-6 and J usage is TRBJ1-2; 7 bases align to TRBD1. Germline CDR1 SGHDT, CDR2 YYEEEE. The CDR3 contains 14 residues. The ends lost 4 bases at V and 5 bases at J; junction bases unmatched: 8. For the CDR3, the DNA is TGTGCCAGCAGCATGGGGACAGCTCTATATGGCTACACCTTC. It codes for CASSMGTALYGYTF.

The chain recombines TRBV7-2 with TRBJ1-1; 9 bases agree with TRBD1. Germline-derived CDR1 and CDR2 are SGHTA and FQGNSA. The CDR3 length is 15 residues. After removal of 6 bases from V and 5 bases from J, the junction contained 10 bases not matched to a gene. The CDR3 here is CASRPFTGTGTEAFF. CDR3 DNA: TGTGCCAGCAGGCCGTTTACCGGGACAGGGACTGAAGCTTTCTTT.

The chain recombines TRBV7-2 with TRBJ2-5; the D call may be TRBD1 or TRBD2 (5 bases each). The CDR3 covers 14 residues. Trimming pared 3 bases from V and 2 bases from J, leaving 10 bases between. Germline V gene lookup returns CDR1 SGHTA and CDR2 FQGNSA. CDR3 bases: TGTGCCAGCAGCTTCGCCGGGGCTCAAGAGACCCAGTACTTC. This gives the protein CASSFAGAQETQYF. The variable domain in full, with the rest retrieved from reference TRBV7-2 and TRBJ2-5, is GAGVSQSPSNKVTEKGKDVELRCDPISGHTALYWYRQSLGQGLEFLIYFQGNSAPDKSGLPSDRFSAERTGGSVSTLTIQRTQQEDSAVYLCASSFAGAQETQYFGPGTRLLVL.